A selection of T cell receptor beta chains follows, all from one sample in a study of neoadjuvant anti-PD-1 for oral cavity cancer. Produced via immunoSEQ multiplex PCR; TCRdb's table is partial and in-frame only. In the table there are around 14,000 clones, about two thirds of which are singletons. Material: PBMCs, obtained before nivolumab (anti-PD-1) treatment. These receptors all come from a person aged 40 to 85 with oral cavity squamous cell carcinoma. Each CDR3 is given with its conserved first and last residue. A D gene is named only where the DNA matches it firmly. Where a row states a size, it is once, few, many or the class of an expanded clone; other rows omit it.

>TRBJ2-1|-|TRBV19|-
TGTGCCAGTAGTTCCACGACTAGGGGAAATGAGCAGTTCTTC
CASSSTTRGNEQFF
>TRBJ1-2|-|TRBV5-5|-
TGTGCCAGCAGCTTGGCCGGGGACGGATCCAGGGCTAACTATGGCTACACCTTC
CASSLAGDGSRANYGYTF
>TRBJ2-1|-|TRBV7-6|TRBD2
TGTGCCAGCAGCTTACAGGGAGGGTATGAGCAGTTCTTC
CASSLQGGYEQFF
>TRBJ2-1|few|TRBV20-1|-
TGCAGTGCCACCTCCTACAATGAGCAGTTCTTC
CSATSYNEQFF
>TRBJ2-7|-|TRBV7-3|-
TGTGCCAGCAGTCTTAACAAGCCCTACGAGCAGTACTTC
CASSLNKPYEQYF
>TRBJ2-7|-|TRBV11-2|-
TGTGCCAGCAGCTCCTCCATGGATCCCCTTCTTTTCGACGAGCAGTACTTC
CASSSSMDPLLFDEQYF
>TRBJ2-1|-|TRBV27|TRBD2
TGTGCCAGCAGTTCCCGGACTAGCTCTGAGGAGCAGTTCTTC
CASSSRTSSEEQFF
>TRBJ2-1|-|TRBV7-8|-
TGTGCCAGCATCGGGGGCGGAAGGACCTACAATGAGCAGTTCTTC
CASIGGGRTYNEQFF
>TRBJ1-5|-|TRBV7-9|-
TGTGCCAGCAGCATTCTCAAGGATCAGCCCCAGCATTTT
CASSILKDQPQHF
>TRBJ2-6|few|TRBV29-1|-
TGCAGCGTTGAACGGGACACCGACTCTGGGGCCAACGTCCTGACTTTC
CSVERDTDSGANVLTF
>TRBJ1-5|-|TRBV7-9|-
TGTGCCAGCAGCCCTAGCGGGGGGCCCAATCAGCCCCAGCATTTT
CASSPSGGPNQPQHF
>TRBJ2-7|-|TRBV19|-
TGTGCCAGTAGTATAGCGACAGCCTACGAGCAGTACTTC
CASSIATAYEQYF
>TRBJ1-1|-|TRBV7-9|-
TGTGCCAGCAGCTTAGGAAAGGGCACTGAAGCTTTCTTT
CASSLGKGTEAFF
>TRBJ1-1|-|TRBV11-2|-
TGTGCCAGCAGCTTAGAAGGGCGTTCACGAACTGAAGCTTTCTTT
CASSLEGRSRTEAFF
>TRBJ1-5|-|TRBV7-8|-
TGTGCCAGCAGCCCAAGTGGGGGGGGGAGTCAGCCCCAGCATTTT
CASSPSGGGSQPQHF
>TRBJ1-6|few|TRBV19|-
TGTGCCAGTAGTTTTCAGTTCGGGTATAATTCACCCCTCCACTTT
CASSFQFGYNSPLHF
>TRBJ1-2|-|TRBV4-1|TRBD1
TGCGCCAGCAGCCCACAGGGGGCCGGGCACTATGGCTACACCTTC
CASSPQGAGHYGYTF
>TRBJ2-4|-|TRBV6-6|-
TGTGCCAGCAGCTACTGGGGGGCCAAAAACATTCAGTACTTC
CASSYWGAKNIQYF
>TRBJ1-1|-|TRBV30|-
TGTGCCTGGAGTCAAACACAGAACACTGAAGCTTTCTTT
CAWSQTQNTEAFF
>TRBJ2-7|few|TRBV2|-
TGTGCCAGCAGGAGAGGGGCCTACGAGCAGTACTTC
CASRRGAYEQYF